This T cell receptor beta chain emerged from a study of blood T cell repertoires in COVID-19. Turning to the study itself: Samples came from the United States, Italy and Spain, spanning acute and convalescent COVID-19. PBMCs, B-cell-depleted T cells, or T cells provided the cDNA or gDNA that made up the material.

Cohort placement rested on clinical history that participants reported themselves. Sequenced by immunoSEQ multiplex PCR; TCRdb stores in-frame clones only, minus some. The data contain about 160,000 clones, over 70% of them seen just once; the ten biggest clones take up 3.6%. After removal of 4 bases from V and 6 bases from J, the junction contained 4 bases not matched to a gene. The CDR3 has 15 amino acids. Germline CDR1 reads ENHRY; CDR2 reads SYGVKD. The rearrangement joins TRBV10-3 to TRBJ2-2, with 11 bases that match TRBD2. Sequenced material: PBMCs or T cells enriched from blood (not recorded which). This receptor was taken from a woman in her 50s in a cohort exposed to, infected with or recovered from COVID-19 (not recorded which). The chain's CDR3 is CAISGGTSGAGELFF. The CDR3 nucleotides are TGTGCCATCAGTGGGGGGACTAGCGGCGCCGGGGAGCTGTTTTTT.